This TCR beta chain was documented in a study of shared clonotypes between healthy human individuals. Trimming shortened V by 1 base and J by 3 bases, and 13 bases separated the two germline ends. The germline V gene has CDR1 SGHNT and CDR2 YYREEE (reference sequence). The CDR3 contains 15 residues. Whole-study findings and limits: Several donors had around 5.2% of their naive CD4 clonotypes in common.

Clones were sequenced by immunoSEQ multiplex PCR, and TCRdb holds only the in-frame ones, with some missing. The sample records some 2,100,000 clones, almost 96% being singletons. With respect to this clone: Its matching antigen is unknown.

Sequenced material: naive CD4+ T cells sorted from blood. Subset given: CD45RA+ positively selected. The receptor was derived from a man aged 18 to 30 in good health. The J gene is TRBJ1-1, the V gene TRBV5-4, with D unresolved. CDR3 sequence: CASSLLGGEDTEAFF. In DNA form, the CDR3 reads TGTGCCAGCAGCTTGCTAGGCGGGGAGGACACTGAAGCTTTCTTT.